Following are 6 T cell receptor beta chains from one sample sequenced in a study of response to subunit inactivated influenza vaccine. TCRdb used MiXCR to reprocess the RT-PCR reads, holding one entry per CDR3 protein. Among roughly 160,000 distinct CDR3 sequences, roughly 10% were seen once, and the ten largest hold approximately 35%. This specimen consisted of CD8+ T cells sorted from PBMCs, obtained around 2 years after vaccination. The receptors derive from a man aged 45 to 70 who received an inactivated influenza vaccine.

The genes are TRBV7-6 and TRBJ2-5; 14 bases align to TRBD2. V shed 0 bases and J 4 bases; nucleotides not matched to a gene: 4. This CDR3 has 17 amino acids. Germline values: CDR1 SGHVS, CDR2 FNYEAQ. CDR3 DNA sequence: TGTGCCAGCAGCTTAGCGAGACTAGCGGGAGGGCCAGAGACCCAGTACTTC. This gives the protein CASSLARLAGGPETQYF.

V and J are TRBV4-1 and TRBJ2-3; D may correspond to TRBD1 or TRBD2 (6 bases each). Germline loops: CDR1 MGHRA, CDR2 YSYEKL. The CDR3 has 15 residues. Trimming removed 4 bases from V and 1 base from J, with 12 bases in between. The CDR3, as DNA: TGCGCCAGCAGCCTGCCGGGGGCTGGCACAGATACGCAGTATTTT. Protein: CASSLPGAGTDTQYF.

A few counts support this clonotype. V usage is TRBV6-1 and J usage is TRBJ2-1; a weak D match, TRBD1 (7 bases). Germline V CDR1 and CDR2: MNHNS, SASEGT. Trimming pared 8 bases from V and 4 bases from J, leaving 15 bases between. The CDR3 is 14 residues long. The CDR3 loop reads CASLRGVGYNEQFF. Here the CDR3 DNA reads TGTGCCAGCCTCAGGGGGGTGGGATACAATGAGCAGTTCTTC.

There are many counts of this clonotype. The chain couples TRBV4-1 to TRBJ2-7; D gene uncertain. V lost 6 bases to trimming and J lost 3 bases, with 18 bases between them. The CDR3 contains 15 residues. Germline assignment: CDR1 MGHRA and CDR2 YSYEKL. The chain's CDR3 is CASSKWAETNYEQYF. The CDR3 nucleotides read TGCGCCAGCAGTAAGTGGGCCGAGACCAACTACGAGCAGTACTTC.

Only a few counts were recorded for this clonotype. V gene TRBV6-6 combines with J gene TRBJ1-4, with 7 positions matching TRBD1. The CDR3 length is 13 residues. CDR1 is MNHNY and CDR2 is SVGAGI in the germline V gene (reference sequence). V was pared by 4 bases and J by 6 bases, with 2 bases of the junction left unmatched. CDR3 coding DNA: TGTGCCAGCAGTTGGGGGACAGATGAAAAACTGTTTTTT. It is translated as CASSWGTDEKLFF.

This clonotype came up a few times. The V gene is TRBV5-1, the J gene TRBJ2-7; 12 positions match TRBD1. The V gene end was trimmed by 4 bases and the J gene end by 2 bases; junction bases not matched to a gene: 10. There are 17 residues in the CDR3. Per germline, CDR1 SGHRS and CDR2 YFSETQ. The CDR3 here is CASSVSGTGGFAYEQYF. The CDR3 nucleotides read TGCGCCAGCAGCGTCTCCGGGACAGGGGGCTTCGCCTACGAGCAGTACTTC.